This is a list of T cell receptor beta chains from one sample in a study of cytomegalovirus exposure and HLA in healthy donors. The repertoire was sequenced with immunoSEQ multiplex PCR; TCRdb's copy has only in-frame clones and lacks some. This table holds under 90,000 clones, roughly 67% found once. Sequencing used PBMCs. These TCRs come from a man aged 35-49 years in good health and CMV-seropositive. The CDR3 runs from the conserved cysteine through the conserved F or W. Fields, in order: V gene, D gene, clone size, J gene, CDR3 DNA, CDR3 protein. D genes are given only for firm matches. Size is stated for part of the rows, as once, few or many counts, or as a class when the clone is expanded.

TRBV7-2	NA	NA	TRBJ2-7	TGTGCCAGCAGCTCCACCTACGAGCAGTACTTC	CASSSTYEQYF
TRBV6-8	TRBD1	NA	TRBJ1-2	TGTGCCAGCAGTGCAATCCGGACAGGGGCCCGGGCGAAGCAATATGGCTACACCTTC	CASSAIRTGARAKQYGYTF
TRBV5-1	NA	NA	TRBJ1-1	TGCGCCAGCGGCGGGGAGGTTGAAGCTTTCTTT	CASGGEVEAFF
TRBV9	NA	NA	TRBJ2-1	TGTGCCAGCAGCGTAGCGAGCGGAGGCTACAATGAGCAGTTCTTC	CASSVASGGYNEQFF
TRBV19	NA	NA	TRBJ1-2	TGTGCCAGTCGGCCTACTGACTCCTATGGCTACACCTTC	CASRPTDSYGYTF
TRBV10-3	NA	few	TRBJ1-2	TGTGCCATCAGTGAGTCGGGGCAGCTCGGGGGTGGCTACACCTTC	CAISESGQLGGGYTF
TRBV9	TRBD1	NA	TRBJ2-2	TGTGCCAGCAGCTTTACGACAGGGGCCAACACCGGGGAGCTGTTTTTT	CASSFTTGANTGELFF
TRBV5-1	TRBD2	NA	TRBJ2-1	TGCGCCAGCAGCCGGGGACTAGCGGGAGGGGACAATGAGCAGTTCTTC	CASSRGLAGGDNEQFF
TRBV28	NA	NA	TRBJ1-1	TGTGCCAGCAGTTTAATTCGCGGGGGGCTCCAGAACACTGAAGCTTTCTTT	CASSLIRGGLQNTEAFF
TRBV5-1	NA	NA	TRBJ2-7	TGCGCCAGCAGCTTGTATGAGGGCCCGGAGAGGCAGTACTTC	CASSLYEGPERQYF
TRBV6-5	NA	NA	TRBJ2-7	TGTGCCAGCAGTTCCAGGGGGGATGGGACCTACGAGCAGTACTTC	CASSSRGDGTYEQYF
TRBV11-2	TRBD2	NA	TRBJ2-5	TGTGCCAGCAGCTCCAGGACTAGCGGGCCCCCGCCCCAGTACTTC	CASSSRTSGPPPQYF
TRBV5-6	TRBD2	NA	TRBJ2-3	TGTGCCAGCAGCCCGGGGGGAGGGCCCACAGATACGCAGTATTTT	CASSPGGGPTDTQYF
TRBV9	TRBD1	NA	TRBJ1-5	TGTGCCAGCAGCGCTGGGGACAGTAGCAATCAGCCCCAGCATTTT	CASSAGDSSNQPQHF
TRBV15	TRBD2	once	TRBJ2-6	TGTGCCACCAGCAGAGATCCCGGGGGGTCTGGGGCCAACGTCCTGACTTTC	CATSRDPGGSGANVLTF
TRBV9	NA	few	TRBJ2-2	TGTGCCAGCAGCGTAGAGACGGGAGACAGCGGGGAGCTGTTTTTT	CASSVETGDSGELFF
TRBV2	NA	NA	TRBJ1-1	TGTGCCAGCAGTCTTGGGGGAGGGACTGAAGCTTTCTTT	CASSLGGGTEAFF
TRBV27	TRBD1	NA	TRBJ2-7	TGTGCCAGCAGTTACATACCGACAGGGGATTATAGCGAGCAGTACTTC	CASSYIPTGDYSEQYF
TRBV12-2	NA	NA	TRBJ2-5	TGTGCAAGTCGCTTAGAGGGACTAGCGGGAGGGGGAGAGACCCAGTACTTC	CASRLEGLAGGGETQYF
TRBV5-1	TRBD1	NA	TRBJ2-7	TGCGCCAGCAGCTTGTTGGGGACAGGGACCTACGAGCAGTACTTC	CASSLLGTGTYEQYF
TRBV2	TRBD1	few	TRBJ1-6	TGTGCCAGCAGCCAAGAGGACAGGGGGTCACCCCTCCACTTT	CASSQEDRGSPLHF
TRBV6-5	NA	few	TRBJ2-3	TGTGCCAGCAGTACTCGGACAGGCACAGATACGCAGTATTTT	CASSTRTGTDTQYF
TRBV28	NA	once	TRBJ1-5	TGTGCCAGCAGTTCCAGGGTGTTGGGGAATCAGCCCCAGCATTTT	CASSSRVLGNQPQHF
TRBV5-1	TRBD2	NA	TRBJ2-3	TGCGCCAGCAGCTTGACTAGCGGGGAGGATACGCAGTATTTT	CASSLTSGEDTQYF
TRBV4-1	TRBD1	NA	TRBJ1-2	TGCGCCAGCAGCCACCGCGGACAGGGGGCTTTCTATGGCTACACCTTC	CASSHRGQGAFYGYTF
TRBV19	NA	NA	TRBJ1-2	TGTGCCAGTAGTATAACACTCGGAGTTAGCGGCTACACCTTC	CASSITLGVSGYTF
TRBV10-3	TRBD2	once	TRBJ2-5	TGTGCCATCAGTGGGACTAGCGGGACACAAGAGACCCAGTACTTC	CAISGTSGTQETQYF
TRBV18	NA	NA	TRBJ1-5	TGTGCCAGCTCACCGGTTGAGCAGGGCCACAATCAGCCCCAGCATTTT	CASSPVEQGHNQPQHF
TRBV4-1	NA	few	TRBJ1-1	TGCGCCAGCAGCCAAGATGGAGGACTTATGAACACTGAAGCTTTCTTT	CASSQDGGLMNTEAFF
TRBV30	NA	NA	TRBJ1-2	TGTGCCTGGACCCACGGGGGGCCGGGGGGCTATGGCTACACCTTC	CAWTHGGPGGYGYTF
TRBV27	NA	few	TRBJ2-3	TGTGCCAGCAGTCTGATCCAGACAGATACGCAGTATTTT	CASSLIQTDTQYF
TRBV13	NA	medium-sized	TRBJ2-7	TGTGCCAGCAGCACTAACATCGGGAGCGAGCAGTACTTC	CASSTNIGSEQYF
TRBV29-1	NA	NA	TRBJ2-2	TGCAGCGTTGAACAGGGGCCGAACACCGGGGAGCTGTTTTTT	CSVEQGPNTGELFF
TRBV7-6	TRBD1	NA	TRBJ2-3	TGTGCCAGCACCCCGACAGGGGGAAGAACAGATACGCAGTATTTT	CASTPTGGRTDTQYF
TRBV9	NA	NA	TRBJ2-7	TGTGCCAGCAGCGTAGGGGTAGGGGTTACCGAGCAGTACTTC	CASSVGVGVTEQYF
TRBV29-1	NA	NA	TRBJ1-1	TGCAGCGTCGCACAGGGTTTGGACACTGAAGCTTTCTTT	CSVAQGLDTEAFF
TRBV30	TRBD1	NA	TRBJ2-7	TGTGCCTGGGGACAGGGGGGGGACGAGCAGTACTTC	CAWGQGGDEQYF
TRBV7-9	TRBD2	once	TRBJ2-5	TGTGCCAGCAGCTCCCCGGGTTGGAAGCGGGAGGTCCAAGAGACCCAGTACTTC	CASSSPGWKREVQETQYF
TRBV27	TRBD1	NA	TRBJ2-4	TGTGCCAGCAGTCCCGGGACAGGGCAAAACATTCAGTACTTC	CASSPGTGQNIQYF
TRBV4-1	NA	NA	TRBJ1-2	TGCGCCAGCAGCATCCGTGGACAAGGATCTAACTATGGCTACACCTTC	CASSIRGQGSNYGYTF
TRBV4-1	NA	NA	TRBJ2-1	TGCGCCAGCAGCCAACCCCCCGCCGCACAGGACAATGAGCAGTTCTTC	CASSQPPAAQDNEQFF
TRBV7-6	TRBD1	NA	TRBJ1-5	TGTGCCAGCAGCTCACCCGGACAGGGGACCCCCAATCAGCCCCAGCATTTT	CASSSPGQGTPNQPQHF
TRBV9	NA	NA	TRBJ1-5	TGTGCCAGCAGCGTCGGAGGACAGAGTAATCAGCCCCAGCATTTT	CASSVGGQSNQPQHF
TRBV25-1	NA	NA	TRBJ2-5	TGTGCCAGCAGTGACAGGGCAGTGGAGACCCAGTACTTC	CASSDRAVETQYF
TRBV6-5	NA	few	TRBJ1-4	TGTGCCAGCAGTTACTTTGCGGGGGGCGGTGAAAAACTGTTTTTT	CASSYFAGGGEKLFF
TRBV7-6	TRBD1	NA	TRBJ2-2	TGTGCCAGCAGCCGGACAGGGGAGGACACCGGGGAGCTGTTTTTT	CASSRTGEDTGELFF
TRBV27	NA	once	TRBJ2-7	TGTGCCAGCGGAAAGACATTCTCCTACGAGCAGTACTTC	CASGKTFSYEQYF
TRBV10-1	NA	NA	TRBJ2-3	TGCGCCAGCAGTGAGTCGAGGAAAGCAGATACGCAGTATTTT	CASSESRKADTQYF
TRBV30	NA	NA	TRBJ2-3	TGTGCCTGGAGGATGGACCTCCATGGGAGCGGGCAGTATTTT	CAWRMDLHGSGQYF
TRBV19	TRBD1	NA	TRBJ1-5	TGTGCCAGTACCCCGGGACAGGGGATTAGCAATCAGCCCCAGCATTTT	CASTPGQGISNQPQHF
TRBV5-4	TRBD2	NA	TRBJ2-1	TGTGCCAGCAGCTTGGGCGGGGGGGACAATGAGCAGTTCTTC	CASSLGGGDNEQFF